The rows below give T cell receptor beta chains drawn from one sample of a study of PD-L1 blockade in urothelial cancer. Measured with immunoSEQ multiplex PCR; TCRdb has only the in-frame clones, and not every one. This table holds roughly 120,000 clones, about 89% found once. Sequenced material: PBMCs, taken around atezolizumab (anti-PD-L1) treatment. The receptors were gathered from a man between 60 and 75 years old with urothelial cancer. CDR3s include the opening cysteine and the closing phenylalanine or tryptophan. The D gene is left open where the match is weak. Some rows have no size entry. The others give once, few or many, or a class for an expanded clone.

V gene: TRBV2
D gene: .
J gene: TRBJ2-7
clone size: once
CDR3 protein: CASSPLSSGFYEQYF
CDR3 DNA: TGTGCCAGCAGTCCCCTTTCTTCAGGTTTCTACGAGCAGTACTTC

V gene: TRBV27
D gene: .
J gene: TRBJ1-1
clone size: .
CDR3 protein: CASSLPSGKAFF
CDR3 DNA: TGTGCCAGCAGTTTACCGTCAGGAAAAGCTTTCTTT

V gene: TRBV11-2
D gene: .
J gene: TRBJ1-1
clone size: .
CDR3 protein: CASSSGWMNTEAFF
CDR3 DNA: TGTGCCAGCAGCTCAGGGTGGATGAACACTGAAGCTTTCTTT

V gene: TRBV27
D gene: .
J gene: TRBJ2-1
clone size: .
CDR3 protein: CASSPTQGRLYNEQFF
CDR3 DNA: TGTGCCAGCAGCCCTACCCAGGGAAGACTCTACAATGAGCAGTTCTTC

V gene: TRBV29-1
D gene: .
J gene: TRBJ1-2
clone size: .
CDR3 protein: CSVDGQNPYGYTF
CDR3 DNA: TGCAGCGTTGATGGGCAGAACCCCTATGGCTACACCTTC

V gene: TRBV18
D gene: .
J gene: TRBJ2-5
clone size: .
CDR3 protein: CASSPRGKETQYF
CDR3 DNA: TGTGCCAGCTCACCTCGGGGGAAGGAGACCCAGTACTTC

V gene: TRBV4-3
D gene: .
J gene: TRBJ1-6
clone size: .
CDR3 protein: CASSQDQGGSYNSPLHF
CDR3 DNA: TGCGCCAGCAGCCAAGATCAGGGTGGCTCCTATAATTCACCCCTCCACTTT

V gene: TRBV19
D gene: TRBD2
J gene: TRBJ2-1
clone size: .
CDR3 protein: CASSMGRLAGFYNEQFF
CDR3 DNA: TGTGCCAGTAGTATGGGGAGACTAGCGGGGTTCTACAATGAGCAGTTCTTC

V gene: TRBV27
D gene: .
J gene: TRBJ2-3
clone size: .
CDR3 protein: CASSLSGRSTDTQYF
CDR3 DNA: TGTGCCAGCAGTTTATCGGGCAGAAGCACAGATACGCAGTATTTT

V gene: TRBV7-8
D gene: TRBD1
J gene: TRBJ2-5
clone size: .
CDR3 protein: CASSLDRAETQYF
CDR3 DNA: TGTGCCAGCAGCTTGGACAGGGCGGAGACCCAGTACTTC

V gene: TRBV19
D gene: .
J gene: TRBJ2-7
clone size: .
CDR3 protein: CASSGQEGSYEQYF
CDR3 DNA: TGTGCCAGCTCCGGACAGGAGGGATCCTACGAGCAGTACTTC

V gene: TRBV6-6
D gene: .
J gene: TRBJ2-2
clone size: .
CDR3 protein: CASTRGGAGELFF
CDR3 DNA: TGTGCCAGCACTAGGGGGGGGGCCGGGGAGCTGTTTTTT

V gene: TRBV5-1
D gene: TRBD1
J gene: TRBJ1-6
clone size: .
CDR3 protein: CASSAGGTGNSPLHF
CDR3 DNA: TGCGCCAGCAGCGCCGGGGGGACAGGTAATTCACCCCTCCACTTT

V gene: TRBV10-3
D gene: .
J gene: TRBJ2-5
clone size: .
CDR3 protein: CAIGGTSQETQYF
CDR3 DNA: TGTGCCATCGGCGGGACTTCACAAGAGACCCAGTACTTC

V gene: TRBV6-5
D gene: TRBD2
J gene: TRBJ2-1
clone size: once
CDR3 protein: CASSRVAGKEQFF
CDR3 DNA: TGTGCCAGCAGCCGCGTAGCGGGAAAGGAGCAGTTCTTC

V gene: TRBV4-2
D gene: .
J gene: TRBJ1-4
clone size: .
CDR3 protein: CASSQDLTLLAGEKLFF
CDR3 DNA: TGTGCCAGCAGCCAAGACCTGACACTCCTCGCGGGTGAAAAACTGTTTTTT

V gene: TRBV7-3
D gene: .
J gene: TRBJ1-2
clone size: .
CDR3 protein: CASTPPRVEAWGYGYTF
CDR3 DNA: TGTGCCAGCACCCCCCCCAGGGTTGAGGCGTGGGGCTATGGCTACACCTTC